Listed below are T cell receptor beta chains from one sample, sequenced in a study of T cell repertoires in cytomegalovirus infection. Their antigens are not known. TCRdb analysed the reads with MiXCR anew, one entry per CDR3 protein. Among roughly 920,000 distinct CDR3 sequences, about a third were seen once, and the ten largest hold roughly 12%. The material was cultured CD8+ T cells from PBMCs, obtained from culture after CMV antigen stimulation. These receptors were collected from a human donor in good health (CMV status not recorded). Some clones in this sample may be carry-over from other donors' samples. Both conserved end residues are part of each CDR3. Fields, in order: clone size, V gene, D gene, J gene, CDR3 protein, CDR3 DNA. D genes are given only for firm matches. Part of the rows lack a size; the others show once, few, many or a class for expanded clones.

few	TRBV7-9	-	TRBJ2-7	CASSLTTGFYEQYF	TGTGCCAGCAGCTTAACTACAGGGTTCTACGAGCAGTACTTC
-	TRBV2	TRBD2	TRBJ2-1	CASSVEREKIYNEQFF	TGTGCCAGCAGTGTGGAGCGGGAGAAAATATACAATGAGCAGTTCTTC
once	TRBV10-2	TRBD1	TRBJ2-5	CASSKDRGPETQYF	TGCGCCAGCAGTAAGGACAGGGGGCCGGAGACCCAGTACTTC
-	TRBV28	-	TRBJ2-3	CASSFEPGDPDTQYF	TGTGCCAGCAGTTTCGAACCGGGGGACCCAGATACGCAGTATTTT
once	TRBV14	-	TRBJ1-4	CASSQERVNEKLFF	TGTGCCAGCAGCCAAGAACGGGTTAATGAAAAACTGTTTTTT
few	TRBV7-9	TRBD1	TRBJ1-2	CASSYRGLSGYTF	TGTGCCAGCAGCTACAGGGGATTATCTGGCTACACCTTC
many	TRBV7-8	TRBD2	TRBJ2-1	CASSLIAGASSYNEQFF	TGTGCCAGCAGCTTAATAGCGGGGGCCAGCTCCTACAATGAGCAGTTCTTC
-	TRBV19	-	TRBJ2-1	CASSILTGSTEQFF	TGTGCCAGTAGTATCCTCACAGGGTCGACTGAGCAGTTCTTC
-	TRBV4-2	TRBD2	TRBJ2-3	CASSQEASGVHTDTQYF	TGTGCCAGCAGCCAAGAGGCTAGCGGGGTACACACAGATACGCAGTATTTT
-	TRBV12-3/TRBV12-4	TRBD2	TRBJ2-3	CASSPAGGPTDTQYF	TGTGCCAGCAGCCCAGCGGGGGGGCCAACAGATACGCAGTATTTT
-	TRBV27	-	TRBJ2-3	CASSYVGTQYF	TGTGCCAGCAGTTACGTAGGGACGCAGTATTTT
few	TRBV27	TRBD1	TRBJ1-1	CASSFFGTGVTEAFF	TGTGCCAGCAGTTTTTTCGGGACAGGGGTAACTGAAGCTTTCTTT
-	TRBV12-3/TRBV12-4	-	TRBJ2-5	CASSFPPGETQYF	TGTGCCAGCAGTTTTCCCCCTGGAGAGACCCAGTACTTC
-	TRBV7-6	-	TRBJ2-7	CASSLGEGGYEQYF	TGTGCCAGCAGCCTAGGAGAGGGGGGCTACGAGCAGTACTTC
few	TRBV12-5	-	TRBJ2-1	CASGLGRINPNYNEQFF	TGTGCTAGTGGTCTCGGTCGTATCAACCCAAATTACAATGAGCAGTTCTTC
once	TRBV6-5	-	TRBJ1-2	CASSYSGSRYGYTF	TGTGCCAGCAGTTACAGCGGGTCGCGCTATGGCTACACCTTC
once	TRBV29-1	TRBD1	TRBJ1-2	CSVEFVPGGAFGYTF	TGCAGCGTTGAATTCGTTCCAGGGGGCGCCTTTGGCTACACCTTC
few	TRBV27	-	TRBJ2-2	CASSYSGGLAVNTGELFF	TGTGCCAGCAGTTACTCCGGGGGGCTAGCGGTGAACACCGGGGAGCTGTTTTTT